Listed below are T cell receptor beta chains from one sample, sequenced in a study of T cells in tuberculosis. Profiling relied on immunoSEQ multiplex PCR, and the TCRdb table lists in-frame clones only, not all of them. The sample carries tens of thousands of clones, about 95% recorded once. Sequenced here: PBMCs, sampled at tuberculosis diagnosis. Every receptor here comes from an adult with tuberculosis. The CDR3 runs from the conserved cysteine through the conserved F or W. A D gene is named only where the DNA matches it firmly. For some rows the clone size is stated as once, few or many, or as a class when expanded; others skip it.

CDR3 protein	CDR3 DNA	D gene	V gene	J gene	clone size
CASSLVGSSGNTIYF	TGTGCCAGCAGTTTAGTGGGGAGCTCTGGAAACACCATATATTTT	-	TRBV28	TRBJ1-3	once
CASSLGESSYNEQFF	TGTGCCAGCAGCTTGGGAGAAAGCTCCTACAATGAGCAGTTCTTC	-	TRBV7-3	TRBJ2-1	few
CASSPRTGPIYGYTF	TGTGCCAGCAGTCCAAGGACAGGGCCTATTTATGGCTACACCTTC	TRBD1	TRBV6-5	TRBJ1-2	-
CASSLALVSPPVAFF	TGTGCCAGCAGCTTAGCTTTAGTATCTCCCCCCGTAGCTTTCTTT	-	TRBV7-2	TRBJ1-1	-
CASSIDRDEQFF	TGTGCCAGTAGTATAGATCGGGATGAGCAGTTCTTC	-	TRBV19	TRBJ2-1	few
CASNRPGREPLKETGELFF	TGTGCCAGCAACCGACCTGGGCGGGAGCCGCTTAAAGAGACCGGGGAGCTGTTTTTT	TRBD2	TRBV7-2	TRBJ2-2	-
CASSSGPTGKGETQYF	TGTGCCAGCAGTTCAGGCCCGACAGGGAAAGGAGAGACCCAGTACTTC	TRBD1	TRBV28	TRBJ2-5	-
CSVTTGRGAEAFF	TGCAGCGTAACAACAGGGAGGGGCGCTGAAGCTTTCTTT	-	TRBV29-1	TRBJ1-1	-
CASSLGGGTEAFF	TGTGCCAGCAGCTTAGGCGGGGGGACTGAAGCTTTCTTT	-	TRBV7-8	TRBJ1-1	-
CASSKQGPPNTEAFF	TGTGCCAGCAGTAAACAGGGGCCCCCGAACACTGAAGCTTTCTTT	TRBD1	TRBV6-1	TRBJ1-1	-
CASSLGLAANTDTQYF	TGTGCCAGCAGCCTGGGACTAGCGGCGAACACAGATACGCAGTATTTT	TRBD2	TRBV11-3	TRBJ2-3	-
CASSPTWSSYNEQFF	TGTGCCAGCAGTCCAACTTGGAGCTCCTACAATGAGCAGTTCTTC	-	TRBV27	TRBJ2-1	-
CASSRASSNQPQHF	TGTGCCAGCAGTAGAGCTAGTAGCAATCAGCCCCAGCATTTT	-	TRBV6-6	TRBJ1-5	-
CASSQDRRVAGAGPPGELFF	TGTGCCAGCAGCCAAGATAGGAGGGTAGCGGGAGCGGGACCCCCCGGGGAGCTGTTTTTT	TRBD2	TRBV4-2	TRBJ2-2	-
CASSFSGSSYNEQFF	TGTGCCAGCAGTTTTAGCGGGAGCTCCTACAATGAGCAGTTCTTC	TRBD2	TRBV28	TRBJ2-1	-
CASSSGLVEVQETQYF	TGCGCCAGCAGCTCAGGACTAGTCGAGGTCCAAGAGACCCAGTACTTC	TRBD2	TRBV5-1	TRBJ2-5	few
CAWSQSYTEQYF	TGTGCCTGGAGTCAGTCGTATACAGAGCAGTACTTC	-	TRBV30	TRBJ2-7	-
CASSILQGGGYTF	TGTGCCAGCAGCATCCTACAGGGGGGCGGCTACACCTTC	TRBD1	TRBV13	TRBJ1-2	-
CAWSESGSYGYTF	TGTGCCTGGAGTGAGTCGGGTAGCTATGGCTACACCTTC	-	TRBV30	TRBJ1-2	-
CASTSSPGIDYGYTF	TGTGCCAGCACTTCCAGTCCGGGGATAGACTATGGCTACACCTTC	-	TRBV28	TRBJ1-2	-
CASSRRQGGTDTQYF	TGTGCCAGCAGCCGTCGACAGGGGGGCACAGATACGCAGTATTTT	TRBD1	TRBV7-2	TRBJ2-3	-
CAWSVRGGSSYNEQFF	TGTGCCTGGAGTGTAAGAGGCGGGTCCTCCTACAATGAGCAGTTCTTC	-	TRBV30	TRBJ2-1	-
CASSLTGTGVQPQHF	TGTGCCAGCAGCCTGACAGGGACTGGGGTTCAGCCCCAGCATTTT	TRBD1	TRBV7-9	TRBJ1-5	-
CASSQVDRSDQPQHF	TGCGCCAGCAGCCAAGTGGACAGGAGTGATCAGCCCCAGCATTTT	TRBD1	TRBV4-3	TRBJ1-5	-
CAWSVGGREKLFF	TGTGCCTGGAGTGTAGGGGGAAGGGAAAAACTGTTTTTT	-	TRBV30	TRBJ1-4	once
CASATDRGSYTF	TGTGCCTCTGCGACGGACAGGGGAAGCTACACCTTC	TRBD1	TRBV30	TRBJ1-2	-